A single T cell receptor (beta chain) is shown here with its context. Antigen: not known. This record comes from a study of shared clonotypes between healthy human individuals. The run depth of the assay was deep. Repertoires were generated with immunoSEQ multiplex PCR, while TCRdb's copy carries only in-frame clones and drops some. The sample has about 2.4 million clones; 80% to 95% are singletons. General study findings and limits: Naive subsets typically showed greater estimated richness than memory subsets. Owing to a small donor count, the genetic and exposure-history diversity represented was limited.

Trimming took 4 bases from V and 2 from J; bases not matched to a gene: 5. The CDR3 sequence is 15 residues long. Germline V gene data show CDR1 as LNHNV and CDR2 as YYDKDF (reference sequence). Sequencing was carried out using naive CD4+ T cells from PBMCs. Subset reported: CD45RA+ positively selected. V is TRBV15 and J is TRBJ2-1, with 7 bases aligning to TRBD2. This sequence originates from a man aged 18 to 30 in good health. Some clones in this sample may be carry-over from other donors' samples. The CDR3 nucleotides are TGTGCCACCAGCATTGGCGGGAGTCCCTACAATGAGCAGTTCTTC. Translated: CATSIGGSPYNEQFF. The full variable domain, in which reference TRBV15 and TRBJ2-1 provide the parts outside the CDR3, is DAMVIQNPRYQVTQFGKPVTLSCSQTLNHNVMYWYQQKSSQAPKLLFHYYDKDFNNEADTPDNFQSRRPNTSFCFLDIRSPGLGDTAMYLCATSIGGSPYNEQFFGPGTRLTVL.